The 2 T cell receptor beta chains below come from one sample, sequenced in a study of response to subunit inactivated influenza vaccine listed by TCRdb under 2018. Receptors were amplified or captured by RT-PCR. The listed sequencing device is Illumina HiSeq 2500. Clones were called with MiXCR by TCRdb after fastp trimmed the public reads at Q25, and only in-frame beta chains were retained. Each CDR3 protein appears once, grouped with its most common genes and DNA. A total of about 300,000 distinct CDR3 sequences appear in this sample, approximately 23% of them only once. The ten largest make up about a tenth of the sample. Specimen: PBMCs from blood, collected around 22 months after vaccination. The receptor source for this set is a man aged 50-75 years who received an inactivated influenza vaccine. Donor details come from another sample of the same person, matched by shared clones.

This chain links TRBV13 with TRBJ2-7; TRBD1 agrees at 7 bases. The CDR3 runs 13 residues. The junction had 5 bases not matched to a gene; V was cut back by 3 bases and J by 6 bases. CDR1 and CDR2 from the germline V gene are PRHDT and FYEKMQ (reference sequence). The DNA for the CDR3 is TGTGCCAGCAGCTTGGGACAGTCAAGCGAGCAGTACTTC. Its translation is CASSLGQSSEQYF.

The chain has TRBV24-1 and TRBJ2-2, with D possibly called TRBD1 or TRBD2 (5 bases each). The V gene lost 7 bases and the J gene lost 2 bases, with 16 bases spanning the gap. CDR1 is KGHDR, CDR2 SFDVKD, per germline. The CDR3 runs 16 residues. CDR3 nucleotides: TGTGCCACCAGACCCCGTGGGACCGACAACACCGGGGAGCTGTTTTTT. Translation: CATRPRGTDNTGELFF.